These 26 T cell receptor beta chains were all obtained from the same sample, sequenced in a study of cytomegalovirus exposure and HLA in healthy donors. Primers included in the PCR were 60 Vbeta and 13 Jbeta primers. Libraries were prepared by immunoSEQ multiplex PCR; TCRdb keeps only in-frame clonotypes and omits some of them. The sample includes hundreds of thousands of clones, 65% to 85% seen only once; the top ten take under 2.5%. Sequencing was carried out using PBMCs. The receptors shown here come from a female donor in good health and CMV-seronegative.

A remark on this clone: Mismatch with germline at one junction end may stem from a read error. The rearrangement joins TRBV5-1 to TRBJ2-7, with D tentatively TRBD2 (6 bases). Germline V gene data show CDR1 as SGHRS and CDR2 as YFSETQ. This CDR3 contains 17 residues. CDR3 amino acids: CAGSLISGALMSYEQYF. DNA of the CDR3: TGCGCCGGCAGCTTGATTAGCGGAGCCCTTATGTCCTACGAGCAGTACTTC.

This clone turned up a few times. The CDR3 loop reads CAWSKDGPYNEQFF. CDR3 nucleotides: TGTGCCTGGAGTAAAGATGGGCCATACAATGAGCAGTTCTTC. V and J are TRBV30 and TRBJ2-1; D gene uncertain. Trimming removed 2 bases from V and 4 bases from J, with 12 bases in between. The CDR3 runs to 14 residues. CDR1 and CDR2 (germline): GTSNPN, SVGIG (reference sequence).

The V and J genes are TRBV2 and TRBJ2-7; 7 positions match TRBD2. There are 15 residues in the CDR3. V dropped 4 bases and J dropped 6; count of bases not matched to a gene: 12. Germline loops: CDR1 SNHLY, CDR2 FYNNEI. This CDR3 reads CASSGSSREEGEQYF. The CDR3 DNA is TGTGCCAGCAGTGGATCGAGTCGGGAGGAGGGCGAGCAGTACTTC.

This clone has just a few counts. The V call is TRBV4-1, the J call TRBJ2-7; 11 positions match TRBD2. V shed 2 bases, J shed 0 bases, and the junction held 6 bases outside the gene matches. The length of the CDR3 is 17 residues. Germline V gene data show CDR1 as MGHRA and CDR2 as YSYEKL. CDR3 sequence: CASSQTTSGSFSYEQYF. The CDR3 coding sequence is TGCGCCAGCAGCCAAACAACTAGCGGGAGTTTCTCCTACGAGCAGTACTTC.

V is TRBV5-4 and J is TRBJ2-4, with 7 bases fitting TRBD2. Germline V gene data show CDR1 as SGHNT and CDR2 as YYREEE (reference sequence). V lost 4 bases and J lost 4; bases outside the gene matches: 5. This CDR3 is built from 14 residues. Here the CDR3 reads CASSPGLEKNIQYF. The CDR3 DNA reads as TGTGCCAGCAGCCCCGGACTAGAGAAAAACATTCAGTACTTC.

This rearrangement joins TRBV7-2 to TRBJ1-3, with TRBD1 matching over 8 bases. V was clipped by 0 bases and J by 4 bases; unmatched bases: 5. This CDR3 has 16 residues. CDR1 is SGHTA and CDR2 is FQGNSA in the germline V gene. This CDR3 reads CASSLAQGALGNTIYF. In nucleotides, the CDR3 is TGTGCCAGCAGCTTAGCGCAGGGGGCATTGGGAAACACCATATATTTT.

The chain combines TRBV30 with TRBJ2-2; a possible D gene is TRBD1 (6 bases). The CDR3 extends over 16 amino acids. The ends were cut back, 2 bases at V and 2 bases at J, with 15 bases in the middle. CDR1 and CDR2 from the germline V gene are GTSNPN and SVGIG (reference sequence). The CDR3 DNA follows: TGTGCCTGGAGTAGAACCGGGACATTTAACACCGGGGAGCTGTTTTTT. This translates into CAWSRTGTFNTGELFF.

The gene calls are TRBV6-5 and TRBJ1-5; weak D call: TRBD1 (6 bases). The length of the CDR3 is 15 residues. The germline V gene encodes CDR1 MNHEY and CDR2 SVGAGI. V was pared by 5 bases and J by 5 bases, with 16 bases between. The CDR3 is CASSRGGGRDQPQHF. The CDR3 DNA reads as TGTGCCAGCAGTCGCGGGGGGGGCAGGGATCAGCCCCAGCATTTT.

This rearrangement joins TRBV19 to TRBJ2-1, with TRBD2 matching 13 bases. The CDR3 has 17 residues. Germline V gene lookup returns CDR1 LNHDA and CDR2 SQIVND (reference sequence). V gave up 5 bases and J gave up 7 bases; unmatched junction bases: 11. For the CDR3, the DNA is TGTGCCAGTAGTGGGGGTGGGACTAGCGGGATTAGTAATGAGCAGTTCTTC. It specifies CASSGGGTSGISNEQFF.

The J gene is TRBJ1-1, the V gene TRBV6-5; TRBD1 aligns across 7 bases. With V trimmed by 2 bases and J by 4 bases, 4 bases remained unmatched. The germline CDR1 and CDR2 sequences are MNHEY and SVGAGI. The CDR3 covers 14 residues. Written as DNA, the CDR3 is TGTGCCAGCAGTTACCGGACAGGTAGCACTGAAGCTTTCTTT. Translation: CASSYRTGSTEAFF.

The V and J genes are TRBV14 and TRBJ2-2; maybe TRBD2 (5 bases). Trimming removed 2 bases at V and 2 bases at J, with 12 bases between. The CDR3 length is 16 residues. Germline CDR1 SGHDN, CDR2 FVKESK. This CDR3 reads CASSQLPSPNTGELFF. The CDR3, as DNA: TGTGCCAGCAGCCAATTGCCTAGCCCTAACACCGGGGAGCTGTTTTTT.

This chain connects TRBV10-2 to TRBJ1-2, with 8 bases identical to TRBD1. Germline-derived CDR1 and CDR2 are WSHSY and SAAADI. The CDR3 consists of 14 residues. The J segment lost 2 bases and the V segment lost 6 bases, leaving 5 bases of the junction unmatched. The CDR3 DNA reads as TGCGCCAGCAGGGACAGGGAGAGGAACTATGGCTACACCTTC. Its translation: CASRDRERNYGYTF.

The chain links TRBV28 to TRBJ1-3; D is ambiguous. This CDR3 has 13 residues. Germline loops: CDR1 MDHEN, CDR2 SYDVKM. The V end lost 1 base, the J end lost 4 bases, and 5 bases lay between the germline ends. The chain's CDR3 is CASSLLQGNTIYF. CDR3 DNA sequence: TGTGCCAGCAGTTTATTACAGGGAAACACCATATATTTT.

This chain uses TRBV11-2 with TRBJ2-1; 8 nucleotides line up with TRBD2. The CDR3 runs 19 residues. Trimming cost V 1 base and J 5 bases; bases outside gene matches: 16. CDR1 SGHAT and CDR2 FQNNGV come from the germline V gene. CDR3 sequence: CASSLGYEGIAGYHNEQFF. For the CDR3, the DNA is TGTGCCAGCAGCTTAGGGTATGAGGGAATAGCGGGATACCACAATGAGCAGTTCTTC.

CDR3 nucleotides: TGTGCCAGCAGCGCGCCGGGACTAGCGGGTACCTCCTCCTACAATGAGCAGTTCTTC. Translation: CASSAPGLAGTSSYNEQFF. The V gene is TRBV9, the J gene TRBJ2-1, with 12 bases fitting TRBD2. Germline trimming cut 3 bases from V and 0 bases from J; bases unmatched to any gene: 10. The germline CDR1 and CDR2 sequences are SGDLS and YYNGEE. This CDR3 region has 19 residues.

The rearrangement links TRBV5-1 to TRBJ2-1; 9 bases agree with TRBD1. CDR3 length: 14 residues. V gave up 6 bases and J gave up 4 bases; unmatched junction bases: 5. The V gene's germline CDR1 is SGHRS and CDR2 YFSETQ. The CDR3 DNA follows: TGCGCCAGCATCCCGGGACAGGGATACAATGAGCAGTTCTTC. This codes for CASIPGQGYNEQFF.

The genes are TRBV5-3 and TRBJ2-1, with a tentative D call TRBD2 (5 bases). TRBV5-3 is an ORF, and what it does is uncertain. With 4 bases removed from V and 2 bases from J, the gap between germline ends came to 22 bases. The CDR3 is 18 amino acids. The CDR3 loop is CARSPARDHRRPYNEQFF. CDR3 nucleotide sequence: TGTGCCAGAAGCCCGGCGAGGGATCACCGGCGTCCCTACAATGAGCAGTTCTTC.

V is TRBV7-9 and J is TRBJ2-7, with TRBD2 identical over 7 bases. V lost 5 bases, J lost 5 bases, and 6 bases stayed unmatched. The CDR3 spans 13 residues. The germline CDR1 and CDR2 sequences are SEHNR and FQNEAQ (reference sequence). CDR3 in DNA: TGTGCCAGCAGCCAAATGGGAGGGGACGAGCAGTACTTC. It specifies CASSQMGGDEQYF. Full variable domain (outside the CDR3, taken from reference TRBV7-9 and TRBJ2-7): DTGVSQNPRHKITKRGQNVTFRCDPISEHNRLYWYRQTLGQGPEFLTYFQNEAQLEKSRLLSDRFSAERPKGSFSTLEIQRTEQGDSAMYLCASSQMGGDEQYFGPGTRLTVT.

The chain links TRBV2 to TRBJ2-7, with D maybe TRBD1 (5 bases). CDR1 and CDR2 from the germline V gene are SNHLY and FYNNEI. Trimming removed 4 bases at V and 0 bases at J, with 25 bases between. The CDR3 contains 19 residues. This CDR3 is CASSVSRGRDRNYSYEQYF. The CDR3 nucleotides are TGTGCCAGCAGTGTTTCAAGGGGAAGGGATAGGAATTACTCCTACGAGCAGTACTTC.

The CDR3 DNA reads TGTGCCAGCAGCTTGAGGACAACCAACACTGAAGCTTTCTTT. It is translated as CASSLRTTNTEAFF. V usage is TRBV6-6 and J usage is TRBJ1-1; tentatively, D is TRBD1 (5 bases). The V gene lost 6 bases and the J gene lost 2 bases, with 13 bases spanning the gap. The germline V gene has CDR1 MNHNY and CDR2 SVGAGI (reference sequence). The CDR3 length is 14 residues.

The CDR3 spells CASSLAGTASYEQYF. The CDR3 nucleotides read TGTGCCAGCAGCTTGGCCGGGACAGCTTCCTACGAGCAGTACTTC. This chain links TRBV5-8 with TRBJ2-7; 7 nucleotides line up with TRBD1. Germline lookup yields CDR1 SGHTS and CDR2 YDEGEE. V lost 0 bases to trimming and J lost 1 base; unmatched junction nucleotides: 4. The CDR3 extends over 15 amino acids.

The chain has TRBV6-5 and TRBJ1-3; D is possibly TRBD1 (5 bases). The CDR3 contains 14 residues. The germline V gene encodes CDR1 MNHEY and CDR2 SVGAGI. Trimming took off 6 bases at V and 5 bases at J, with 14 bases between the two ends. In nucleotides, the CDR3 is TGTGCCAGCAGCCCAGGGAGGAGACGAAACACCATATATTTT. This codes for CASSPGRRRNTIYF.

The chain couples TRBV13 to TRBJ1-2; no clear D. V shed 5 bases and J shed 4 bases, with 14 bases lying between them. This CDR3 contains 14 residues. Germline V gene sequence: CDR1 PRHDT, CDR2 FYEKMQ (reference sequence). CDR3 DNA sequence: TGTGCCAGCAGCCCCCGGGGAGCCCCCTATGGCTACACCTTC. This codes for CASSPRGAPYGYTF.

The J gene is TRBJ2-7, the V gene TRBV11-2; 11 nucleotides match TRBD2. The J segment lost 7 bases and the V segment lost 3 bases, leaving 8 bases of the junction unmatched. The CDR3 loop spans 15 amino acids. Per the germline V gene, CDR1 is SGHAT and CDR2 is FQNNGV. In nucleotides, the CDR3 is TGTGCCAGCAGCTTTTCCCTAGCGGGAGGACGGGAGCAGTACTTC. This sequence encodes CASSFSLAGGREQYF.

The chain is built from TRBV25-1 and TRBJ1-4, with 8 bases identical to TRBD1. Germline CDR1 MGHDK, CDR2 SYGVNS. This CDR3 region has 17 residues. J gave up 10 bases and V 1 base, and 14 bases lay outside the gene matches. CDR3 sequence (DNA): TGTGCCAGCAGTGAATCGAGGACCGGGACAGGACGGGGAAAACTGTTTTTT. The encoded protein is CASSESRTGTGRGKLFF.

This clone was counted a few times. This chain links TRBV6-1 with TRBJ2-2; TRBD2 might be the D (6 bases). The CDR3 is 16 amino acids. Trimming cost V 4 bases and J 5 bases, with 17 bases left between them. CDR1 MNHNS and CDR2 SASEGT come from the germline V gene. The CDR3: CASSGVAGRWTGELFF. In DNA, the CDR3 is TGTGCCAGCAGTGGCGTCGCGGGACGTTGGACCGGGGAGCTGTTTTTT.